These 7 T cell receptor beta chains were all obtained from the same sample, sequenced in a study of beta chain features in type 1 diabetes. Every bit of the isolated RNA underwent reverse transcription, so sequencing read expressed TCRB transcripts. TCRdb keeps only in-frame clones here, not all; method: immunoSEQ multiplex PCR. Among about 620,000 clones listed, around 16% were seen once. Sequences were obtained from naive CD4+ T cells from blood. These receptors came from a man aged 18-30 years in good health.

A remark on this clone: The same CDR3 also results from other DNA sequences found in this sample. The CDR3 here is CASSLGRENEQFF. CDR3 nucleotides: TGTGCCAGCAGTTTGGGTCGGGAGAATGAGCAGTTCTTC. The chain uses TRBV28 and TRBJ2-1; D perhaps matches TRBD2 (6 bases). CDR1 MDHEN and CDR2 SYDVKM come from the germline V gene. This CDR3 has 13 amino acids. V lost 3 bases, J lost 7 bases, and 10 bases lay in between.

The gene calls are TRBV15 and TRBJ2-1; D is uncertain. CDR3 length: 15 amino acids. CDR1 is LNHNV, CDR2 YYDKDF, per germline (reference sequence). V dropped 0 bases and J dropped 5 bases, with 11 bases sitting between them. Written as DNA, the CDR3 is TGTGCCACCAGCAGAGATACCGGGCACCACAATGAGCAGTTCTTC. It is translated as CATSRDTGHHNEQFF. The variable domain in full, with the rest retrieved from reference TRBV15 and TRBJ2-1, is DAMVIQNPRYQVTQFGKPVTLSCSQTLNHNVMYWYQQKSSQAPKLLFHYYDKDFNNEADTPDNFQSRRPNTSFCFLDIRSPGLGDTAMYLCATSRDTGHHNEQFFGPGTRLTVL.

This clone was detected a few times. The chain joins TRBV7-2 to TRBJ1-2; a possible D gene is TRBD1 (6 bases). CDR3 size: 13 residues. Germline V CDR1 and CDR2: SGHTA, FQGNSA. V dropped 2 bases and J dropped 3 bases, with 7 bases sitting between them. The CDR3 region has the DNA TGTGCCAGCAGCTTAAGACAGGACTATGGCTACACCTTC. The encoded protein is CASSLRQDYGYTF.

The genes are TRBV7-2 and TRBJ1-1; D is uncertain. Germline V gene sequence: CDR1 SGHTA, CDR2 FQGNSA. The CDR3 extends over 15 amino acids. V lost 4 bases and J 1 base, leaving 13 bases between the germline ends. Here the CDR3 DNA reads TGTGCCAGCAGCTCTCTTCTACCGCAGAACACTGAAGCTTTCTTT. Residues: CASSSLLPQNTEAFF.

This clone was seen a few times. The chain employs TRBV18 and TRBJ2-3, with 10 bases fitting TRBD2. After removal of 5 bases from V and 0 bases from J, the junction contained 8 bases not matched to a gene. The CDR3 is 17 amino acids. Germline V gene data show CDR1 as KGHSH and CDR2 as LQKENI. The CDR3 spells CASSNPGLASSTDTQYF. As DNA, the CDR3 is TGTGCCAGCTCAAATCCGGGACTAGCGTCTAGCACAGATACGCAGTATTTT.

The sample holds a few counts of this clone. V gene TRBV29-1 combines with J gene TRBJ2-6, with D unresolved. CDR3 size: 15 residues. V shed 4 bases and J shed 0 bases, with 10 bases lying between them. The germline CDR1 and CDR2 sequences are SQVTM and ANQGSEA. The CDR3 protein is CSVGRRLSGANVLTF. The CDR3 DNA reads as TGCAGCGTTGGGAGAAGGCTCTCTGGGGCCAACGTCCTGACTTTC.

The gene calls are TRBV6-5 and TRBJ2-5, with TRBD1 matching 9 bases. Trimming took 3 bases from V and 5 from J; bases not matched to a gene: 7. This CDR3 is 15 amino acids long. The germline gives CDR1 MNHEY, CDR2 SVGAGI. The CDR3 coding sequence is TGTGCCAGCAGTTATTCGACAGGGGGGATTGAGACCCAGTACTTC. It codes for CASSYSTGGIETQYF.